This section outlines one TCR beta chain sequence together with its context. Its antigen is currently unknown. Some clones are missing from TCRdb's copy, which holds only in-frame ones; the method was immunoSEQ multiplex PCR. The data contain more than 110,000 clones, approximately 92% of them singletons. The data were taken from a study of T cell responses to AZD1222 COVID-19 vaccine. The CDR3 extends over 13 amino acids. V was shortened by 6 bases and J by 6 bases, with 12 bases between the two germline ends. Germline V CDR1 and CDR2: LNHDA, SQIVND (reference sequence). General study results and limits: At study baseline, merely more than 5 AZD1222 recipients were seropositive.

The sequenced sample was peripheral blood, obtained 28 days after the second AZD1222 dose. The TCR comes from an adult who received the AZD1222 COVID-19 vaccine. V gene TRBV19 combines with J gene TRBJ1-5; TRBD1 is a possible D gene (6 bases). In DNA form, the CDR3 reads TGTGCCAGTAGCCCGGGGGCTGGTCAGCCCCAGCATTTT. Its protein product is CASSPGAGQPQHF.